The 29 T cell receptor beta chains presented below share a single source sample, sequenced in a study of neurological immune-mediated disorders. Stated time point: longitudinal time-point 1 (baseline). Each CDR3 protein gets one entry after TCRdb re-called the 5' RACE reads with MiXCR. This table holds tens of thousands of distinct CDR3 sequences, 12% to 15% found once. The specimen was PBMCs. All receptors come from a female donor with HTLV-1-associated myelopathy (HAM/TSP).

This clonotype has ten or more counts. The genes are TRBV10-3 and TRBJ2-1, with TRBD2 identical over 10 bases. V shed 4 bases and J 7 bases; nucleotides not matched to a gene: 4. Germline V lookup: CDR1 ENHRY, CDR2 SYGVKD. This CDR3 has 14 amino acids. CDR3 DNA: TGTGCCATCAGTGGGACTAGCGGTACAAATGAGCAGTTCTTC. The encoded protein is CAISGTSGTNEQFF.

In DNA, the CDR3 is TGCAGCGTTCGGATAGGCGGAGAGCAGTTCTTC. Protein product: CSVRIGGEQFF. The chain employs TRBV29-1 and TRBJ2-1, with D unresolved. The CDR3 is 11 amino acids. The germline V and J ends were trimmed by 5 bases and 10 bases, with 12 bases remaining between them. Germline-derived CDR1 and CDR2 are SQVTM and ANQGSEA.

The chain combines TRBV5-6 with TRBJ1-2; the match to TRBD1 covers 9 bases. CDR3 size: 14 residues. Germline CDR1 reads SGHDT; CDR2 reads YYEEEE. Germline trimming cut 3 bases from V and 4 bases from J; bases unmatched to any gene: 4. In nucleotides, the CDR3 is TGTGCCAGCAGCTCAGGGACAGGGAGCTATGGCTACACCTTC. It encodes CASSSGTGSYGYTF.

This clonotype was counted many times. This chain links TRBV5-1 with TRBJ2-2; 9 bases are shared with TRBD1. The V segment lost 4 bases and the J segment 7 bases; nucleotides outside the gene matches: 2. The CDR3 contains 13 residues. Germline V CDR1 and CDR2: SGHRS, YFSETQ. The CDR3 sequence: CASSRQGDGELFF. The CDR3 nucleotides are TGCGCCAGCAGCCGACAGGGGGACGGGGAGCTGTTTTTT.

This clonotype occurred many times. The chain couples TRBV5-1 to TRBJ2-3, with D tentatively TRBD1 or TRBD2 (6 bases each). Germline V gene data show CDR1 as SGHRS and CDR2 as YFSETQ. The CDR3 covers 19 residues. V was clipped by 0 bases and J by 0 bases, with 20 bases between them. As DNA, the CDR3 is TGCGCCAGCAGCTTGGGAGGCAGGGGACTCTCTTTTAGCACAGATACGCAGTATTTT. Its protein is CASSLGGRGLSFSTDTQYF.

This clonotype showed up many times. The V gene is TRBV28, the J gene TRBJ2-3; D is uncertain. CDR1 and CDR2 (germline): MDHEN, SYDVKM. The CDR3 runs 15 residues. With 6 bases removed from V and 2 bases from J, the gap between germline ends came to 15 bases. In DNA form, the CDR3 reads TGTGCCAGCAGCCCTCCCGATAGGGCCACAGATACGCAGTATTTT. Its translation is CASSPPDRATDTQYF.

The sample holds many counts of this clonotype. CDR3 nucleotides: TGTGCCAGCAGCTTCGGTACAGGGGGCAGAGATACGCAGTATTTT. Amino acid sequence: CASSFGTGGRDTQYF. This chain uses TRBV7-2 with TRBJ2-3; TRBD1 agrees at 9 bases. Trimming removed 3 bases from V and 5 bases from J; junction bases left unmatched: 6. This CDR3 contains 15 residues. CDR1 and CDR2 (germline): SGHTA, FQGNSA.

This clonotype was picked up many times. This chain links TRBV5-1 with TRBJ1-2; D unclear. The CDR3 is 13 residues long. The ends were cut back, 4 bases at V and 6 bases at J, with 13 bases in the middle. CDR1 is SGHRS and CDR2 is YFSETQ in the germline V gene. Here the CDR3 DNA reads TGCGCCAGCAGCACAGAGCGACTGGATGGCTACACCTTC. It encodes CASSTERLDGYTF. The variable domain in full, with the rest retrieved from reference TRBV5-1 and TRBJ1-2, is KAGVTQTPRYLIKTRGQQVTLSCSPISGHRSVSWYQQTPGQGLQFLFEYFSETQRNKGNFPGRFSGRQFSNSRSEMNVSTLELGDSALYLCASSTERLDGYTFGSGTRLTVV.

V is TRBV12-3 or TRBV12-4 and J is TRBJ1-3, with TRBD1 matching 10 bases. Unmatched junction bases numbered 5, after V lost 3 bases and J lost 0 bases. The CDR3 has 17 residues. The CDR3 protein is CASSLRTGGYSGNTIYF. DNA of the CDR3: TGTGCCAGCAGTTTGAGGACAGGGGGATACTCTGGAAACACCATATATTTT.

This clonotype has at least ten counts. This sequence joins TRBV5-1 and TRBJ1-2; no definite D call. Trimming stripped 1 base from V and 8 bases from J, with 15 bases between. This CDR3 has 14 residues. Germline V gene data show CDR1 as SGHRS and CDR2 as YFSETQ. The CDR3 nucleotides read TGCGCCAGCAGCTTGTTATGGCCTCAGGAGGGCTACACCTTC. Its protein product is CASSLLWPQEGYTF.

This clonotype appeared a few times. The gene calls are TRBV20-1 and TRBJ2-7; D is ambiguous. The germline gives CDR1 DFQATT, CDR2 SNEGSKA (reference sequence). Trimming removed 0 bases at V and 3 bases at J, with 6 bases between. The CDR3 loop spans 12 amino acids. CDR3: CSAREAGYEQYF. The CDR3 DNA reads as TGCAGTGCTAGAGAGGCAGGCTACGAGCAGTACTTC.

This clonotype was detected many times. The rearrangement joins TRBV6-1 to TRBJ2-4; TRBD1 matches 10 bases. The germline V gene has CDR1 MNHNS and CDR2 SASEGT. Trimming cost V 6 bases and J 9 bases; bases outside gene matches: 8. The CDR3 sequence is 14 residues long. The CDR3 reads CASRIDRGPVIQYF. The CDR3 coding sequence is TGTGCCAGCAGGATAGACAGGGGGCCCGTCATTCAGTACTTC.

The chain uses TRBV27 and TRBJ2-5; TRBD2 aligns across 12 bases. Germline CDR1 is MNHEY and CDR2 is SMNVEV (reference sequence). V lost 3 bases to trimming and J lost 7 bases; unmatched junction nucleotides: 9. The CDR3 sequence is 16 residues long. The CDR3 nucleotides are TGTGCCAGCAGTTTGATAACTAGCGGGGGGTCCGGGACCCAGTACTTC. Translating gives CASSLITSGGSGTQYF.

This sequence joins TRBV3-1 and TRBJ2-7, with D perhaps matching TRBD2 (7 bases). The CDR3 totals 14 residues. The V end lost 2 bases, the J end lost 6 bases, and 14 bases lay between the germline ends. Germline CDR1 is LGHDT and CDR2 is YNNKEL (reference sequence). DNA for the CDR3: TGTGCCAGCAGCCAACGGCGGGGGCTGGGCGAGCAGTACTTC. Protein sequence: CASSQRRGLGEQYF.

This clonotype was seen repeatedly, ten times or more. The rearrangement uses TRBV12-3 or TRBV12-4 and TRBJ2-7; possibly TRBD1 or TRBD2 for D (6 bases each). The CDR3 extends over 14 amino acids. The V gene lost 2 bases and the J gene lost 2 bases, with 10 bases spanning the gap. The DNA of the CDR3 is TGTGCCAGCAGTTTAAAGGGGGGACCCTACGAGCAGTACTTC. Translated: CASSLKGGPYEQYF.

This clonotype showed up many times. The chain carries TRBV28 and TRBJ2-7; D not resolved. CDR3 length equals 13 residues. V shed 5 bases and J shed 5 bases, with 13 bases lying between them. Germline CDR1 is MDHEN and CDR2 is SYDVKM. CDR3 amino acids: CASSPYYHNEQYF. CDR3 nucleotides: TGTGCCAGCAGTCCCTACTACCATAACGAGCAGTACTTC.

This clonotype appeared many times. The CDR3 reads CSADGQGNYGYTF. The CDR3 coding sequence is TGCAGTGCTGATGGACAGGGGAACTATGGCTACACCTTC. This sequence joins TRBV20-1 and TRBJ1-2; TRBD1 agrees at 9 bases. The J segment lost 2 bases and the V segment lost 5 bases, leaving 3 bases of the junction unmatched. Per the germline V gene, CDR1 is DFQATT and CDR2 is SNEGSKA (reference sequence). The CDR3 consists of 13 residues.

The V and J genes are TRBV18 and TRBJ2-3; D not resolved. Trimming took off 3 bases at V and 0 bases at J, with 7 bases between the two ends. CDR3 size: 14 residues. In germline, CDR1 is KGHSH, CDR2 LQKENI. CDR3 sequence (DNA): TGTGCCAGCTCACCTGGGCCTAGCACAGATACGCAGTATTTT. Translation gives CASSPGPSTDTQYF.

This clonotype was counted between two and nine times. The rearrangement joins TRBV19 to TRBJ2-1; D possibly matches TRBD1 or TRBD2 (6 bases each). The CDR3 has 15 amino acids. Germline-derived CDR1 and CDR2 are LNHDA and SQIVND (reference sequence). Trimming took off 6 bases at V and 6 bases at J, with 18 bases between the two ends. The CDR3 loop reads CASSGGGIFSNEQFF. DNA for the CDR3: TGTGCCAGTAGCGGAGGGGGGATTTTCTCCAATGAGCAGTTCTTC.

In its sample, this clonotype was seen many times. The gene calls are TRBV5-1 and TRBJ2-3; 9 bases are a match to TRBD2. V shed 0 bases and J 0 bases; nucleotides not matched to a gene: 8. The CDR3 is 18 residues long. Germline V gene lookup returns CDR1 SGHRS and CDR2 YFSETQ. The CDR3 DNA reads as TGCGCCAGCAGCTTGGATTGGGCTAGCGGGGCTAGCACAGATACGCAGTATTTT. Its protein product is CASSLDWASGASTDTQYF.

Ten or more counts support this clonotype. This sequence joins TRBV28 and TRBJ2-7, with 8 bases that match TRBD1. The CDR3 sequence is 14 residues long. Germline CDR1 and CDR2: MDHEN and SYDVKM. With V trimmed by 5 bases and J by 0 bases, 3 bases remained unmatched. The CDR3 region is CASSRQGLSYEQYF. CDR3 DNA sequence: TGTGCCAGCAGTCGACAGGGGCTCTCCTACGAGCAGTACTTC.

As for this clonotype: At one end, the junction sequence differs from germline, possibly due to a read error. The rearrangement links TRBV29-1 to TRBJ1-5, with TRBD1 as a possible D gene (6 bases). This CDR3 comprises 13 residues. Germline CDR1 and CDR2: SQVTM and ANQGSEA. This CDR3 is CSIATGGDQLQHF. CDR3 sequence (DNA): TGCAGTATTGCGACAGGAGGAGACCAGCTCCAGCATTTT.

In this sample, this clonotype turned up many times. The V gene is TRBV5-6, the J gene TRBJ1-1; D not resolved. Between the trimmed V and J ends, which lost 6 bases and 1 base, there was a span of 16 bases. Germline lookup yields CDR1 SGHDT and CDR2 YYEEEE. This CDR3 contains 15 residues. The CDR3 protein is CASNSLGVGNTEAFF. The CDR3 DNA follows: TGTGCCAGCAACTCTTTAGGTGTCGGGAACACTGAAGCTTTCTTT.

This rearrangement joins TRBV20-1 to TRBJ1-5; D is possibly TRBD1 (5 bases). In germline, CDR1 is DFQATT, CDR2 SNEGSKA (reference sequence). The CDR3 has 16 amino acids. CDR3 DNA: TGCAGCGCCTACAAGGGGTCTCGCCGTTGGAATCAGCCCCAGCATTTT. It specifies CSAYKGSRRWNQPQHF.

With respect to this clonotype: One junction end does not reproduce the germline sequence, and a read error may be involved. The V gene is TRBV5-1, the J gene TRBJ2-1, with TRBD1 identical over 9 bases. CDR1 and CDR2 from the germline V gene are SGHRS and YFSETQ. The CDR3 totals 15 residues. CDR3 amino acids: CASSLSGQGYNEKFF. The CDR3 nucleotides are TGCGCCAGCAGCTTGTCGGGACAGGGCTACAATGAGAAGTTCTTC.

This clonotype was seen repeatedly, ten times or more. The chain joins TRBV4-1 to TRBJ2-1; the match to TRBD2 covers 7 bases. V lost 0 bases and J lost 2; bases outside the gene matches: 4. Germline V gene data show CDR1 as MGHRA and CDR2 as YSYEKL. The CDR3 runs 16 residues. The CDR3: CASSQDPSGTYNEQFF. For the CDR3, the DNA is TGCGCCAGCAGCCAAGATCCTAGCGGCACCTACAATGAGCAGTTCTTC.

This clonotype was found many times. The chain recombines TRBV20-1 with TRBJ2-5, with 9 nucleotides matching TRBD1. The CDR3 has 16 amino acids. Trimming took 1 base from V and 3 from J; bases not matched to a gene: 9. Germline CDR1 and CDR2: DFQATT and SNEGSKA (reference sequence). Here the CDR3 reads CSARGARDRVKETQYF. In nucleotides, the CDR3 is TGCAGTGCTAGAGGTGCCCGGGACAGGGTAAAAGAGACCCAGTACTTC.

Turning to this clonotype: Given a much more abundant clone one base away, this may be a read error. The chain is built from TRBV9 and TRBJ2-3; no clear D. V lost 7 bases and J 0 bases, leaving 15 bases between the germline ends. Germline CDR1 SGDLS, CDR2 YYNGEE. The CDR3 contains 15 residues. CDR3 region: CASSLSECSTDTQYF. The DNA of the CDR3 is TGTGCCAGCTCCTTAAGTGAGTGCAGCACAGATACGCAGTATTTT.

The chain joins TRBV7-2 to TRBJ2-7; TRBD2 matches at 11 bases. The V gene's germline CDR1 is SGHTA and CDR2 FQGNSA. This CDR3 comprises 14 residues. The V segment lost 5 bases and the J segment 7 bases; nucleotides outside the gene matches: 7. The CDR3 is CASSISGGGGEQYF. The DNA for the CDR3 is TGTGCCAGCAGCATTAGCGGGGGGGGTGGTGAGCAGTACTTC.